What follows are 27 T cell receptor beta chains derived from one specimen sequenced in a study of human T cells and chemical hapten exposure. Indicated time point: patch test 2, 6 weeks after DPC sensitization. Treatment of the sample: therapeutic diphenylcyclopropenone sensitization with weekly scalp DPC. In TCRdb, the RACE reads were re-called with MiXCR into one record per CDR3 protein. The sample shows fewer than 150,000 distinct CDR3 sequences, about an eighth of them seen only once. The sequencing used whole blood, collected in connection with sensitization to the hapten diphenylcyclopropenone (DPC). The source of these receptors is a woman between 50 and 59 years old with alopecia areata. Some clones in this sample may be carry-over from other donors' samples.

This clonotype was counted many times. J is TRBJ1-3 and V is TRBV4-2; D remains unclear. This CDR3 has 12 amino acids. Germline V gene sequence: CDR1 LGHNA, CDR2 YNFKEQ. V dropped 0 bases and J dropped 10 bases, with 7 bases sitting between them. CDR3 DNA: TGTGCCAGCAGCCAAGATGGGCGAACCATATATTTT. Encoded protein: CASSQDGRTIYF.

The rearrangement joins TRBV19 to TRBJ2-1; D call uncertain. CDR3 size: 15 residues. Germline-derived CDR1 and CDR2 are LNHDA and SQIVND (reference sequence). V shed 5 bases and J shed 0 bases, with 11 bases lying between them. Written as DNA, the CDR3 is TGTGCCAGTAGTTCCCGGGTCCTCTCCTACAATGAGCAGTTCTTC. Its translation: CASSSRVLSYNEQFF.

This chain uses TRBV28 with TRBJ2-2; weak D call: TRBD2 (6 bases). CDR3 length: 14 amino acids. Trimming removed 6 bases at V and 1 base at J, with 9 bases between. Germline CDR1 and CDR2: MDHEN and SYDVKM. In DNA, the CDR3 is TGTGCCAGCAGGGGACTTTTGAACACCGGGGAGCTGTTTTTT. This encodes CASRGLLNTGELFF.

This clonotype was detected a few times. This chain links TRBV6-5 with TRBJ2-3; D gene uncertain. The CDR3 is 16 residues long. V was clipped by 0 bases and J by 5 bases, with 15 bases between them. Germline V CDR1 and CDR2: MNHEY, SVGAGI. CDR3 coding DNA: TGTGCCAGCAGTTACTCGAGTGGGATGGGTGGAGATACGCAGTATTTT. Protein sequence: CASSYSSGMGGDTQYF.

This clonotype was found a few times. The rearrangement links TRBV5-1 to TRBJ2-5; D may be TRBD2 (5 bases). This CDR3 region has 16 residues. Looked up from germline, CDR1 is SGHRS and CDR2 is YFSETQ. Trimming took 0 bases from V and 5 from J, leaving 17 bases between them. In DNA form, the CDR3 reads TGCGCCAGCAGCTTGGAGGCGCGCGGGTTAGGGGAGACCCAGTACTTC. This translates into CASSLEARGLGETQYF.

This clonotype was seen repeatedly, ten times or more. V and J are TRBV24-1 and TRBJ1-1; tentative D call: TRBD1 (5 bases). Germline values: CDR1 KGHDR, CDR2 SFDVKD. This CDR3 is 15 amino acids long. V was clipped by 4 bases and J by 2 bases, with 13 bases between them. Here the CDR3 reads CATSETRGPNTEAFF. The CDR3, as DNA: TGTGCCACCAGTGAAACGAGGGGACCCAACACTGAAGCTTTCTTT.

This clonotype was recorded many times. The chain carries TRBV5-1 and TRBJ2-5, with 8 nucleotides matching TRBD2. The CDR3 loop spans 17 amino acids. V shed 0 bases, J shed 6 bases, and the junction held 13 bases outside the gene matches. Germline values: CDR1 SGHRS, CDR2 YFSETQ. CDR3 DNA sequence: TGCGCCAGCAGCTTGGGTGAACGAGCGGGAGATCTGAAGACCCAGTACTTC. It codes for CASSLGERAGDLKTQYF.

This clonotype has a count of ten or more. The V gene is TRBV7-8, the J gene TRBJ2-2; maybe TRBD1 (5 bases). V lost 3 bases to trimming and J lost 6 bases, with 8 bases between them. The CDR3 loop spans 13 amino acids. Germline-derived CDR1 and CDR2 are SGHVS and FQNEAQ. The CDR3 loop is CASSLKGAGELFF. The CDR3 DNA reads as TGTGCCAGCAGCTTGAAAGGGGCCGGGGAGCTGTTTTTT.

Turning to this clonotype: One end of the junction varies from germline; a read error may be responsible. The CDR3 region has the DNA TGCCGGCCCCCGGCCACAGATACGCAGTATTTT. Translated, it gives CRPPATDTQYF. J is TRBJ2-3 and V is TRBV27, with D uncertain. Germline lookup yields CDR1 MNHEY and CDR2 SMNVEV (reference sequence). The CDR3 contains 11 residues.

There are a few counts of this clonotype. This sequence joins TRBV28 and TRBJ1-5, with D uncertain. Trimming took 5 bases from V and 6 from J, leaving 17 bases between them. The CDR3 runs 15 residues. Germline V gene data show CDR1 as MDHEN and CDR2 as SYDVKM. CDR3 residues: CASSPPATGGQPQHF. The CDR3 bases are TGTGCCAGCAGTCCCCCCGCCACTGGAGGTCAGCCCCAGCATTTT.

This clonotype appeared many times. V usage is TRBV7-6 and J usage is TRBJ2-1, with 10 bases that match TRBD2. The CDR3 consists of 16 residues. Germline V gives CDR1 SGHVS, CDR2 FNYEAQ. The V and J ends lost 5 bases and 6 bases, in that order; junction bases with no gene match: 10. Here the CDR3 reads CASSLLAGEVANEQFF. CDR3 in DNA: TGTGCCAGCAGCCTGCTAGCGGGAGAGGTAGCCAATGAGCAGTTCTTC.

V is TRBV7-2 and J is TRBJ2-3; unclear D gene. The CDR3 loop spans 12 amino acids. V shed 4 bases and J shed 8 bases, with 10 bases lying between them. From germline, CDR1 is SGHTA and CDR2 FQGNSA. CDR3 protein: CASSSPVATQYF. In DNA form, the CDR3 reads TGTGCCAGCAGCTCCCCGGTTGCTACGCAGTATTTT. Filled out from reference TRBV7-2 and TRBJ2-3, the complete variable domain reads GAGVSQSPSNKVTEKGKDVELRCDPISGHTALYWYRQSLGQGLEFLIYFQGNSAPDKSGLPSDRFSAERTGGSVSTLTIQRTQQEDSAVYLCASSSPVATQYFGPGTRLTVL.

This clonotype turned up a few times. V gene TRBV5-4 combines with J gene TRBJ2-7, with 10 bases identical to TRBD2. Trimming cost V 4 bases and J 0 bases; bases outside gene matches: 4. The CDR3 runs to 15 residues. Germline CDR1 and CDR2: SGHNT and YYREEE (reference sequence). The CDR3 spells CASSPGLASSYEQYF. For the CDR3, the DNA is TGTGCCAGCAGCCCGGGACTAGCGAGCTCCTACGAGCAGTACTTC.

This clonotype was seen a handful of times. The chain links TRBV20-1 to TRBJ2-3; D gene ambiguous. V was cut by 0 bases and J by 0 bases, with 10 bases left in between. CDR1 and CDR2 from the germline V gene are DFQATT and SNEGSKA (reference sequence). CDR3 length: 15 residues. The CDR3 is CSARDPGTSTDTQYF. The CDR3 DNA sequence: TGCAGTGCTAGAGATCCCGGAACTAGCACAGATACGCAGTATTTT.

The sample holds many counts of this clonotype. The rearrangement links TRBV7-9 to TRBJ2-7, with 8 bases aligning to TRBD2. The CDR3 has 18 residues. V shed 1 base and J 2 bases; nucleotides not matched to a gene: 13. Per germline, CDR1 SEHNR and CDR2 FQNEAQ (reference sequence). The chain's CDR3 is CASSLEAGTSPAAYEQYF. The DNA for the CDR3 is TGTGCCAGCAGCTTAGAAGCCGGGACTAGTCCTGCTGCCTACGAGCAGTACTTC.

V is TRBV27 and J is TRBJ2-7; 9 bases fit TRBD2. J was trimmed by 3 bases and V by 8 bases; bases with no gene match: 8. Per the germline V gene, CDR1 is MNHEY and CDR2 is SMNVEV (reference sequence). The CDR3 is 14 amino acids. Here the CDR3 DNA reads TGTGCCAGCGTTGGTAGCGGGAGCCACTACGAGCAGTACTTC. It translates to CASVGSGSHYEQYF.

CDR3 sequence (DNA): TGTGCCAGCAGCCTACGTGGGACAGGGGGAGATCAGCCCCAGCATTTT. Its protein product is CASSLRGTGGDQPQHF. The chain links TRBV11-2 to TRBJ1-5; TRBD1 aligns across 11 bases. J gave up 5 bases and V 5 bases, and 8 bases lay outside the gene matches. Germline V gives CDR1 SGHAT, CDR2 FQNNGV. CDR3 length: 16 amino acids.

The chain uses TRBV7-9 and TRBJ1-6; D gene ambiguous. Germline lookup yields CDR1 SEHNR and CDR2 FQNEAQ (reference sequence). The CDR3 extends over 14 amino acids. V was clipped by 1 base and J by 6 bases, with 7 bases between them. The CDR3 nucleotides read TGTGCCAGCAGCTTAGGGGGTCCTAATTCACCCCTCCACTTT. Translation gives CASSLGGPNSPLHF.

As concerns this clonotype: With a much larger clone just one base away, this may be a read error. V and J are TRBV12-3 or TRBV12-4 and TRBJ1-2; 7 bases agree with TRBD1. J was trimmed by 6 bases and V by 5 bases; bases with no gene match: 9. This CDR3 is built from 14 residues. The CDR3 region is CASSRQGLVHGYTF. CDR3 nucleotide sequence: TGTGCCAGCAGTAGACAGGGCCTAGTTCATGGCTACACCTTC.

This clonotype was observed a handful of times. The V and J genes are TRBV3-1 and TRBJ1-5; D is undetermined. V was cut by 1 base and J by 5 bases, with 6 bases left in between. The CDR3 consists of 13 residues. Germline CDR1 LGHDT, CDR2 YNNKEL (reference sequence). The CDR3 bases are TGTGCCAGCAGCCAAGTCCCAGATCAGCCCCAGCATTTT. This translates into CASSQVPDQPQHF.

The table lists this clonotype with many counts. This chain joins TRBV6-2 or TRBV6-3 and TRBJ2-3; possible D gene TRBD2, 6 bases. CDR1 and CDR2 from the germline V gene are MNHEY and SVGEGT. With 6 bases removed from V and 2 bases from J, the gap between germline ends came to 12 bases. The CDR3 is 14 residues long. CDR3 protein: CASSSSSVTDTQYF. CDR3 sequence (DNA): TGTGCCAGCAGCTCTTCTAGCGTCACAGATACGCAGTATTTT.

The table lists this clonotype with a few counts. The chain couples TRBV19 to TRBJ2-7; tentatively, D is TRBD1 or TRBD2 (6 bases each). Trimming left V 8 bases short and J 5 bases short, with 16 bases between. Germline-derived CDR1 and CDR2 are LNHDA and SQIVND (reference sequence). This CDR3 has 13 amino acids. CDR3 protein: CASRNRGGNEQYF. CDR3 sequence (DNA): TGTGCCAGTCGGAACCGAGGGGGGAACGAGCAGTACTTC.

The chain is built from TRBV30 and TRBJ2-1, with D possibly being TRBD2 (6 bases). Trimming took 3 bases from V and 10 from J, leaving 19 bases between them. This CDR3 spans 14 amino acids. Germline values: CDR1 GTSNPN, CDR2 SVGIG (reference sequence). In DNA form, the CDR3 reads TGTGCCTGGAGACCGCCGGGATTGGGGGGAGAGCAGTTCTTC. This sequence encodes CAWRPPGLGGEQFF.

This clonotype was counted a few times. The J gene is TRBJ2-1, the V gene TRBV7-2, with TRBD2 identical over 13 bases. The CDR3 covers 15 residues. In germline, CDR1 is SGHTA, CDR2 FQGNSA. V dropped 3 bases and J dropped 8; count of bases not matched to a gene: 4. The CDR3: CASSFTSGRADEQFF. The CDR3 DNA reads TGTGCCAGCAGCTTCACTAGCGGGAGGGCCGATGAGCAGTTCTTC.

This clonotype was detected ten times or more. The V call is TRBV7-3, the J call TRBJ2-1, with TRBD2 identical over 8 bases. This CDR3 spans 15 amino acids. The V gene end was trimmed by 5 bases and the J gene end by 2 bases; junction bases not matched to a gene: 5. Germline V gene sequence: CDR1 SGHTA, CDR2 FQGTGA. In DNA form, the CDR3 reads TGTGCCAGCAGCGCTACTAGCGGTACCTACAATGAGCAGTTCTTC. This codes for CASSATSGTYNEQFF.

The chain employs TRBV29-1 and TRBJ1-2, with D possibly TRBD1 on 5 matching bases. The CDR3 has 12 amino acids. Germline-derived CDR1 and CDR2 are SQVTM and ANQGSEA. V was trimmed by 7 bases and J by 5 bases, leaving 14 bases between them. The CDR3 loop is CSDLLGGYGYTF. In nucleotides, the CDR3 is TGCAGCGATCTTCTTGGGGGTTATGGCTACACCTTC.

This clonotype was seen a handful of times. The chain carries TRBV11-2 and TRBJ1-1; no clear D gene. The CDR3 totals 14 residues. The V gene's germline CDR1 is SGHAT and CDR2 FQNNGV. Between the trimmed V and J ends, which lost 1 base and 1 base, there was a span of 7 bases. In DNA form, the CDR3 reads TGTGCCAGCAGCTTAGTGGCGCGGAACACTGAAGCTTTCTTT. Its translation is CASSLVARNTEAFF. The whole variable domain, remainder taken from reference TRBV11-2 and TRBJ1-1, is EAGVAQSPRYKIIEKRQSVAFWCNPISGHATLYWYQQILGQGPKLLIQFQNNGVVDDSQLPKDRFSAERLKGVDSTLKIQPAKLEDSAVYLCASSLVARNTEAFFGQGTRLTVV.